This TCR beta chain was retrieved from a study of blood T cell repertoires in COVID-19. Background on the study: T cells, B-cell-depleted T cells, or PBMCs provided the cDNA or gDNA that served as material.

TCRdb keeps only in-frame clones here, not all; method: immunoSEQ multiplex PCR. Of 70,000 or so clones listed, 86% were seen once; the top ten hold 1.5% to 2.5%. This clone has only a few counts. CDR1 LNHNV and CDR2 YYDKDF come from the germline V gene (reference sequence). The junction had 8 bases not matched to a gene; V was cut back by 0 bases and J by 3 bases. There are 16 residues in the CDR3. The V call is TRBV15, the J call TRBJ2-7; 7 nucleotides line up with TRBD1. Sample: peripheral blood. The clonotype originates from a man aged 30-40 years with acute or convalescent COVID-19. The CDR3 DNA reads TGTGCCACCAGCAGAGAAAGTACAGGGGCTAACTACGAGCAGTACTTC. Amino acid sequence: CATSRESTGANYEQYF.